The sequence of this T cell receptor beta chain was determined in a study of T cells in Graves' hyperthyroidism and ophthalmopathy. Across the whole study: Sampling of peripheral blood happened at initial diagnosis, prior to any treatment.

This clonotype was detected a few times. The germline gene is not matched at one end of the junction; a read error may be the cause. Amplified regions were TCR beta CDR3 sequences from RNA transcripts. First-round RT-PCR with HTBI primers amplified the TCR CDR3 region. TCRdb itself ran the multiplex PCR reads through MiXCR, one entry per CDR3 protein. The sample holds roughly 840,000 distinct CDR3 sequences; 35% to 40% are singletons and the top ten take 7% to 10%. The V gene's germline CDR1 is MGHRA and CDR2 YSYEKL. This CDR3 has 19 residues. The sequenced sample was blood. The chain recombines TRBV4-1 with TRBJ1-6; no reliable D call. This TCR derives from a young man with Graves' hyperthyroidism. CDR3 in DNA: TGTGCCAGCAGCCAAGACCTGGCACACATCAGCTCCTATAATTCACCCCTCCACTTT. This gives the protein CASSQDLAHISSYNSPLHF.